A selection of T cell receptor beta chains follows, all from one sample in a study of shared clonotypes between healthy human individuals. Assay: immunoSEQ multiplex PCR; the TCRdb copy retains only in-frame clones and omits some. The table lists about 680,000 clones, roughly 94% of them singletons. The specimen was naive CD8+ T cells sorted from blood. The source is a man aged 25-45 years in good health. The CDR3 runs from the conserved cysteine through the conserved F or W. D genes are given only for firm matches. Some rows have no size entry. The others give once, few or many, or a class for an expanded clone.

D gene | J gene | clone size | V gene | CDR3 protein | CDR3 DNA
TRBD1 | TRBJ1-1 | - | TRBV5-4 | CASSTGTGVNTEAFF | TGTGCCAGCAGCACCGGGACAGGGGTTAACACTGAAGCTTTCTTT
- | TRBJ2-2 | - | TRBV30 | CAWTIGTGELFF | TGTGCCTGGACGATTGGAACCGGGGAGCTGTTTTTT
TRBD1 | TRBJ2-2 | - | TRBV9 | CASSGTGEAGELFF | TGTGCCAGCAGCGGAACAGGGGAAGCCGGGGAGCTGTTTTTT
- | TRBJ1-2 | once | TRBV28 | CASSFDSYGYTF | TGTGCCAGCAGTTTTGACAGCTATGGCTACACCTTC
TRBD2 | TRBJ2-1 | - | TRBV25-1 | CASSETSGRSEQFF | TGTGCCAGCAGTGAGACTAGCGGGAGGTCTGAGCAGTTCTTC
- | TRBJ2-1 | - | TRBV7-6 | CASRGRNYNEQFF | TGTGCCTCAAGAGGGCGGAACTACAATGAGCAGTTCTTC
- | TRBJ2-1 | - | TRBV7-9 | CASSLGVGEGYNEQFF | TGTGCCAGCAGCTTAGGGGTGGGAGAGGGCTACAATGAGCAGTTCTTC
- | TRBJ2-5 | - | TRBV29-1 | CSVPSGLAWETQYF | TGCAGCGTTCCAAGCGGCCTAGCATGGGAGACCCAGTACTTC
TRBD2 | TRBJ2-7 | - | TRBV7-9 | CASSGGVASGVSYEQYF | TGTGCCAGCAGCGGAGGAGTAGCTAGCGGCGTCTCCTACGAGCAGTACTTC
- | TRBJ2-7 | - | TRBV30 | CAWSTPERYEQYF | TGTGCCTGGAGTACCCCTGAGCGCTACGAGCAGTACTTC
TRBD1 | TRBJ2-5 | - | TRBV10-2 | CASSPDRGGETQYF | TGCGCCAGCAGCCCGGACAGGGGAGGAGAGACCCAGTACTTC
TRBD1 | TRBJ2-4 | - | TRBV29-1 | CSVEGTGGAKNIQYF | TGCAGCGTTGAGGGGACAGGGGGAGCCAAAAACATTCAGTACTTC
- | TRBJ1-1 | - | TRBV9 | CASSEGRQAQAFF | TGTGCCAGCAGCGAGGGGCGACAGGCCCAAGCTTTCTTT
TRBD2 | TRBJ2-7 | - | TRBV7-9 | CASSLVLRAGDYEQYF | TGTGCCAGCAGCTTAGTCCTCCGAGCGGGAGACTACGAGCAGTACTTC
- | TRBJ2-7 | - | TRBV19 | CASSITGSSYEQYF | TGTGCCAGTAGTATAACGGGGAGCTCCTACGAGCAGTACTTC
- | TRBJ2-5 | - | TRBV15 | CATSRSGDIQEETQYF | TGTGCCACCAGCAGGTCCGGGGACATTCAAGAAGAGACCCAGTACTTC
- | TRBJ2-3 | - | TRBV11-2 | CASSLEGSDTQYF | TGTGCCAGCAGCTTAGAAGGTTCCGATACGCAGTATTTT
- | TRBJ2-7 | few | TRBV27 | CASSMTTSYEQYF | TGTGCCAGCAGTATGACCACCTCCTACGAGCAGTACTTC
TRBD2 | TRBJ2-7 | - | TRBV29-1 | CSVEGGLGRGYEQYF | TGCAGCGTTGAAGGGGGACTAGGAAGGGGCTACGAGCAGTACTTC
TRBD2 | TRBJ2-7 | - | TRBV5-5 | CASSKPGLAGVDQYF | TGTGCCAGCAGCAAACCGGGACTAGCGGGAGTCGACCAGTACTTC
TRBD1 | TRBJ2-1 | once | TRBV2 | CASSADRDNEQFF | TGTGCCAGCAGCGCGGACAGGGACAATGAGCAGTTCTTC
TRBD1 | TRBJ1-1 | - | TRBV13 | CASSFGQGNTEAFF | TGTGCCAGCAGCTTCGGACAGGGCAACACTGAAGCTTTCTTT
- | TRBJ2-7 | - | TRBV27 | CAAAWSRGSYEQYF | TGTGCCGCAGCATGGTCTAGGGGTTCCTACGAGCAGTACTTC
- | TRBJ2-1 | - | TRBV6-4 | CASSSYYSADVEQFF | TGTGCCAGCAGTTCCTATTATTCGGCCGACGTTGAGCAGTTCTTC
TRBD1 | TRBJ2-7 | - | TRBV5-6 | CASSFGTGSYEQYF | TGTGCCAGCAGTTTCGGGACAGGGTCCTACGAGCAGTACTTC
- | TRBJ1-4 | - | TRBV4-2 | CASSQAGNEKLFF | TGTGCCAGCAGCCAAGCGGGGAATGAAAAACTGTTTTTT
- | TRBJ2-1 | - | TRBV4-1 | CASSQDGDSVNEQFF | TGCGCCAGCAGCCAAGATGGAGACTCTGTCAATGAGCAGTTCTTC
- | TRBJ1-5 | - | TRBV11-3 | CASSLYRTGYNQPQHF | TGTGCCAGCAGCTTATATAGAACAGGTTACAATCAGCCCCAGCATTTT
- | TRBJ1-5 | - | TRBV7-9 | CASSLAGQPQHF | TGTGCCAGCAGCTTAGCAGGGCAGCCCCAGCATTTT
TRBD1 | TRBJ1-4 | - | TRBV27 | CASSSHGTGVEKLFF | TGTGCCAGCAGTTCCCATGGGACAGGGGTGGAAAAACTGTTTTTT
TRBD2 | TRBJ2-3 | - | TRBV9 | CASNPAGASTDTQYF | TGTGCCAGCAACCCAGCGGGAGCCAGTACAGATACGCAGTATTTT
- | TRBJ2-1 | - | TRBV30 | CAWSGEVSGEQFF | TGTGCCTGGAGTGGGGAGGTCTCGGGAGAGCAGTTCTTC
TRBD1 | TRBJ2-1 | - | TRBV19 | CASVPTGGAGGWNEQFF | TGTGCCAGTGTCCCGACCGGAGGAGCAGGGGGCTGGAATGAGCAGTTCTTC
TRBD1 | TRBJ2-7 | - | TRBV6-1 | CASSESRGLFPYEQYF | TGTGCCAGCAGTGAGTCCAGGGGGCTTTTCCCCTACGAGCAGTACTTC
- | TRBJ2-1 | - | TRBV15 | CATSQSRGFNEQFF | TGTGCCACCAGCCAGAGTAGGGGCTTCAATGAGCAGTTCTTC
- | TRBJ1-1 | - | TRBV6-1 | CASSRTTGYTEAFF | TGTGCCAGCAGCCGGACAACAGGGTACACTGAAGCTTTCTTT
- | TRBJ2-1 | - | TRBV11-2 | CASSFGYYNEQFF | TGTGCCAGCAGCTTCGGCTATTACAATGAGCAGTTCTTC
- | TRBJ2-7 | - | TRBV10-1 | CASSRSPTAQTSYEQYF | TGCGCCAGCAGTCGATCCCCGACTGCACAAACTTCCTACGAGCAGTACTTC
- | TRBJ2-5 | - | TRBV19 | CASSIGALRSLETQYF | TGTGCCAGTAGTATTGGGGCCTTGAGGTCGCTAGAGACCCAGTACTTC
- | TRBJ2-6 | - | TRBV10-3 | CAISESYSSSGANVLTF | TGTGCCATCAGTGAGTCTTATAGTAGCTCTGGGGCCAACGTCCTGACTTTC
TRBD1 | TRBJ2-7 | once | TRBV9 | CASSVGGGDEQYF | TGTGCCAGCAGCGTAGGAGGGGGCGACGAGCAGTACTTC
- | TRBJ1-1 | - | TRBV28 | CASSWARGTEAFF | TGTGCCAGCAGCTGGGCCCGCGGGACTGAAGCTTTCTTT
- | TRBJ1-2 | - | TRBV5-5 | CASSLGESVYTF | TGTGCCAGCAGCTTGGGGGAAAGTGTCTACACCTTC
TRBD2 | TRBJ2-7 | - | TRBV27 | CASSTTGTSGASYEQYF | TGTGCCAGCAGTACTACAGGGACTAGCGGGGCCTCCTACGAGCAGTACTTC
TRBD2 | TRBJ2-1 | - | TRBV29-1 | CSALLANSYNEQFF | TGCAGCGCATTACTAGCGAACTCCTACAATGAGCAGTTCTTC
- | TRBJ2-7 | - | TRBV21-1 | CASSRQTGSSNEQYF | TGTGCCAGCAGCAGGCAGACAGGGTCTTCGAACGAGCAGTACTTC
- | TRBJ2-3 | - | TRBV2 | CASSGPQVGTQYF | TGTGCCAGCAGTGGGCCGCAGGTTGGTACGCAGTATTTT
- | TRBJ1-4 | - | TRBV2 | CASLSFEKLFF | TGTGCCAGCCTTTCCTTTGAAAAACTGTTTTTT
- | TRBJ2-2 | - | TRBV7-9 | CASSFGDTGELFF | TGTGCCAGCAGCTTTGGTGACACCGGGGAGCTGTTTTTT
TRBD1 | TRBJ2-6 | - | TRBV10-3 | CAISMGQVLASGANVLTF | TGTGCCATCAGCATGGGACAGGTCCTCGCCTCTGGGGCCAACGTCCTGACTTTC
TRBD2 | TRBJ2-3 | - | TRBV29-1 | CSVGSIAGSTDTQYF | TGCAGCGTGGGTTCGATAGCGGGTAGCACAGATACGCAGTATTTT
TRBD1 | TRBJ1-1 | - | TRBV28 | CASSLGTAEMNTEAFF | TGTGCCAGCAGTCTCGGGACAGCCGAAATGAACACTGAAGCTTTCTTT